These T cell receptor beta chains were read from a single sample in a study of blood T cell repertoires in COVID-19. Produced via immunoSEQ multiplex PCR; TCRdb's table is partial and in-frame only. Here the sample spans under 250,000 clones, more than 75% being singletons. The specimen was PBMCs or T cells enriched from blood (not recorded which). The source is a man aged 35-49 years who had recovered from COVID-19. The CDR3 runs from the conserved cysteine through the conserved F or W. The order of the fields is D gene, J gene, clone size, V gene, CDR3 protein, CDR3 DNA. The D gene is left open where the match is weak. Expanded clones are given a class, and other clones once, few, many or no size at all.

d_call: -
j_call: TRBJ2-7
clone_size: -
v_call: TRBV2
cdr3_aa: CATLGKRFYEQYF
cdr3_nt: TGTGCCACCCTAGGAAAGAGGTTCTACGAGCAGTACTTC

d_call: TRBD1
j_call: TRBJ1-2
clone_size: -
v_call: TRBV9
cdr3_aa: CASSTSGTGGGGYTF
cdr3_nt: TGTGCCAGCAGCACATCCGGGACAGGGGGCGGTGGCTACACCTTC

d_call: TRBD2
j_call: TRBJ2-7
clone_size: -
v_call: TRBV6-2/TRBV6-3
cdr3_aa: CASSLAGGSYEQYF
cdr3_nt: TGTGCCAGCAGTCTAGCGGGGGGCTCCTACGAGCAGTACTTC

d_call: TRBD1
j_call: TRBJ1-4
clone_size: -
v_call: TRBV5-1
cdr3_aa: CASSQGASEKLFF
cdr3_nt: TGCGCCAGCAGCCAGGGGGCTAGTGAAAAACTGTTTTTT

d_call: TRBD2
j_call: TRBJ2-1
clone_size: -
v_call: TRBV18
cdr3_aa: CASSVLAGGTYNEQFF
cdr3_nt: TGTGCCAGCTCAGTCCTAGCGGGAGGTACGTACAATGAGCAGTTCTTC

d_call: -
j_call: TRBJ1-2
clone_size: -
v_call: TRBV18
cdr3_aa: CASSPGPREGYTF
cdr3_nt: TGTGCCAGCTCACCAGGTCCACGAGAGGGCTACACCTTC

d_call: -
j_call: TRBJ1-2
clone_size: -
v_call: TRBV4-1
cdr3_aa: CASSLQANYGYTF
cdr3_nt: TGCGCCAGCAGCCTACAGGCTAACTATGGCTACACCTTC

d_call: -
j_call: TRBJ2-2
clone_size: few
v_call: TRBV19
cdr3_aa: CASSGQNTGELFF
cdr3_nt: TGTGCCAGTAGTGGACAGAACACCGGGGAGCTGTTTTTT

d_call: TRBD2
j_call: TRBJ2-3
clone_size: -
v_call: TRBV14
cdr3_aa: CASSQSGVWPDTQYF
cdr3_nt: TGTGCCAGCAGCCAGAGCGGGGTCTGGCCAGATACGCAGTATTTT

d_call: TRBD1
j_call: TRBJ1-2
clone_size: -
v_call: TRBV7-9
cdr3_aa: CASSGGTGYGYTF
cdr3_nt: TGTGCCAGCAGCGGCGGGACAGGGTACGGCTACACCTTC

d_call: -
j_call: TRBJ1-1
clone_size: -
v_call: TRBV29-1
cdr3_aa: CSLGGGGEAFF
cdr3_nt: TGCAGCCTCGGCGGGGGCGGCGAAGCTTTCTTT

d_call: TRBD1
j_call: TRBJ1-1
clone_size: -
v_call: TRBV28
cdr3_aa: CASSTQDRVLGTEAFF
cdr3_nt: TGTGCCAGCAGCACCCAGGACAGGGTCCTTGGCACTGAAGCTTTCTTT

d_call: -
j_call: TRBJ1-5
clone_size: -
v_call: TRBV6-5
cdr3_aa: CASSRGGASDQPQHF
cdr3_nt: TGTGCCAGCAGCCGGGGGGGGGCGAGTGATCAGCCCCAGCATTTT

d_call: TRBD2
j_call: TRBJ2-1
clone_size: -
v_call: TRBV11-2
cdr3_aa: CASSPGVAGDYEQFF
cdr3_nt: TGTGCCAGCAGCCCTGGGGTAGCGGGAGACTATGAGCAGTTCTTC

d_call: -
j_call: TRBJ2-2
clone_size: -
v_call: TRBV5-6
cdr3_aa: CASSFPLWPGETGELFF
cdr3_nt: TGTGCCAGCAGCTTCCCCCTCTGGCCAGGGGAGACCGGGGAGCTGTTTTTT

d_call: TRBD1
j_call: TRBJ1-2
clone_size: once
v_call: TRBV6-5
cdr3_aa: CASGRDRGDYGYTF
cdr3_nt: TGTGCCAGCGGGAGAGACAGGGGGGACTATGGCTACACCTTC

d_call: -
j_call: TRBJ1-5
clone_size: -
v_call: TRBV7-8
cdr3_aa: CASSLTPSSNQPQHF
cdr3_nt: TGTGCCAGCAGCTTAACCCCGAGTAGCAATCAGCCCCAGCATTTT

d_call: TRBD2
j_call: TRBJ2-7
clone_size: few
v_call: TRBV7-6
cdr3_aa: CASSLYGLAVYEQYF
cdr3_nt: TGTGCCAGCAGCTTATATGGACTAGCGGTGTACGAGCAGTACTTC

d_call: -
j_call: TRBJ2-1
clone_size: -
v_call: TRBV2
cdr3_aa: CASTPPRGFGEQFF
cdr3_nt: TGTGCCAGCACCCCACCTAGGGGGTTCGGTGAGCAGTTCTTC

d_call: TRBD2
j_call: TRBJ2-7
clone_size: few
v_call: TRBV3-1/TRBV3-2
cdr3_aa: CASSHLAGERAQYF
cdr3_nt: TGTGCCAGCAGCCATCTAGCGGGAGAGAGGGCGCAGTACTTC

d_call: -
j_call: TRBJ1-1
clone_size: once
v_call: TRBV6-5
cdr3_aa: CASSYSRGANTEAFF
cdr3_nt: TGTGCCAGCAGTTACTCCAGGGGCGCTAACACTGAAGCTTTCTTT

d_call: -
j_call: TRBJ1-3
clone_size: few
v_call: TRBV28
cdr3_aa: CASSYGAGNTIYF
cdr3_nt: TGTGCCAGCAGTTACGGGGCTGGAAACACCATATATTTT

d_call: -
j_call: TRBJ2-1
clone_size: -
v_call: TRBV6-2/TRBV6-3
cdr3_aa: CASSLNYNEQFF
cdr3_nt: TGTGCCAGCAGTCTAAACTACAATGAGCAGTTCTTC

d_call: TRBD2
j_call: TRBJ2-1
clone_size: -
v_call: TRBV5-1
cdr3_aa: CASGFSGNDEQFF
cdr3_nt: TGCGCCAGCGGGTTTAGCGGGAACGATGAGCAGTTCTTC

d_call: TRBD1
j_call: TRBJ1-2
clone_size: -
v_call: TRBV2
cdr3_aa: CASVPGQGLSYGYTF
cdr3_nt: TGTGCCAGTGTGCCGGGACAGGGCTTAAGCTATGGCTACACCTTC

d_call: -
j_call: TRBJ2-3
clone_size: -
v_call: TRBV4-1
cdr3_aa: CASSQGRGQKTLRTDTQYF
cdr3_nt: TGCGCCAGCAGCCAAGGCAGGGGCCAAAAAACCCTTCGCACAGATACGCAGTATTTT

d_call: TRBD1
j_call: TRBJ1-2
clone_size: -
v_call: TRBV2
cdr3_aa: CASSASGQANYGYTF
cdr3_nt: TGTGCCAGCAGCGCCTCCGGACAGGCTAACTATGGCTACACCTTC

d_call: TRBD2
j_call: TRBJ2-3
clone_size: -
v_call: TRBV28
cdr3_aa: CASSIAGGPGDTQYF
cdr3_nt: TGTGCCAGCAGTATAGCGGGAGGGCCAGGAGATACGCAGTATTTT

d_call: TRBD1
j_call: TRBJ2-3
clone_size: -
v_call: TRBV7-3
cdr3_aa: CASSGTGREGTQYF
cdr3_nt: TGTGCCAGCAGTGGGACAGGAAGAGAAGGTACGCAGTATTTT

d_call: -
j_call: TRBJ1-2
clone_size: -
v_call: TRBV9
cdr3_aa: CASSVGGSAKVNYGYTF
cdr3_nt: TGTGCCAGCAGCGTAGGAGGGTCCGCGAAAGTAAACTATGGCTACACCTTC

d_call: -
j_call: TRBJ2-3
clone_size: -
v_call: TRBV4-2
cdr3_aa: CASSQGLRPDTQYF
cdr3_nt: TGTGCCAGCAGCCAAGGGCTTCGTCCAGATACGCAGTATTTT

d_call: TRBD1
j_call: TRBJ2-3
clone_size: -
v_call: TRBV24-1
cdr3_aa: CATSDRRTGDLAQYF
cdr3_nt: TGTGCCACCAGTGACCGTCGGACAGGGGACCTGGCGCAGTATTTT

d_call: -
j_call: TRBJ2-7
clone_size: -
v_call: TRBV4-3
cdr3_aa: CASSQNLGYEQYF
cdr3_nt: TGCGCCAGCAGCCAAAATCTCGGCTACGAGCAGTACTTC

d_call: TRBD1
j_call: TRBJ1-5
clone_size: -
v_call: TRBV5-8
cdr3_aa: CASSIDRGWNQPQHF
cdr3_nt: TGTGCCAGCAGCATTGACAGGGGTTGGAATCAGCCCCAGCATTTT

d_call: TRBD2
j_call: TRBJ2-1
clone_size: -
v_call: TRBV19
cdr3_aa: CASKGQREGLEQFF
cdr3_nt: TGTGCCTCTAAGGGCCAGCGGGAGGGCCTTGAGCAGTTCTTC

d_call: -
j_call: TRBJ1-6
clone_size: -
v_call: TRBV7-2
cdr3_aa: CASSYVHSYNSPLHF
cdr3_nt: TGTGCCAGCAGCTACGTACACTCCTATAATTCACCCCTCCACTTT

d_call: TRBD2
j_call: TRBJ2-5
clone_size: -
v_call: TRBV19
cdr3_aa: CASSISLAGGLVRETQYF
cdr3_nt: TGTGCCAGTAGTATTTCATTAGCGGGAGGTTTAGTAAGAGAGACCCAGTACTTC

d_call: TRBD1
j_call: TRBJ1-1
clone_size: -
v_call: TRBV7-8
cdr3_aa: CASSFMTGQVNTEAFF
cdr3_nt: TGTGCCAGCAGCTTTATGACAGGACAGGTTAACACTGAAGCTTTCTTT

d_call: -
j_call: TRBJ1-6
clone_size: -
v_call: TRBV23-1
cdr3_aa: CASSRHSSSYNSPLHF
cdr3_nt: TGCGCCAGCAGTCGTCACAGTAGCTCCTATAATTCACCCCTCCACTTT

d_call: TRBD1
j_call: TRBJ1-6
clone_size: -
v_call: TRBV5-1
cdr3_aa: CASSIMTGDSSPLHF
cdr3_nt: TGCGCCAGCAGCATTATGACAGGGGACTCGTCACCCCTCCACTTT

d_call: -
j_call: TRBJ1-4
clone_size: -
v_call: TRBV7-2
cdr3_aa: CASSLNGQLNEKLFF
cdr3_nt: TGTGCCAGCAGCTTAAATGGACAGCTTAATGAAAAACTGTTTTTT

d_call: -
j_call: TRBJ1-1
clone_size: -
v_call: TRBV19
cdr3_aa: CASSPLRVPGLNTEAFF
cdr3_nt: TGTGCCAGTAGTCCTCTCCGGGTCCCGGGTTTGAACACTGAAGCTTTCTTT

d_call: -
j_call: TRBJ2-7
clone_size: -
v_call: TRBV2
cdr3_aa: CASRTGLTGEQYF
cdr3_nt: TGTGCCAGCAGGACCGGACTAACGGGCGAGCAGTACTTC

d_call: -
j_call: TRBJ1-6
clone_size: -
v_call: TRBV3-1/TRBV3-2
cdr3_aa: CASSQATVYRETENSPLHF
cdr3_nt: TGTGCCAGCAGCCAAGCGACGGTCTACAGGGAGACGGAGAATTCACCCCTCCACTTT

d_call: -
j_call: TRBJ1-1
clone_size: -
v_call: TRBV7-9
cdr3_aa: CASSVTPRTVVTEAFF
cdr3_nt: TGTGCCAGCAGCGTTACCCCAAGGACTGTCGTCACTGAAGCTTTCTTT

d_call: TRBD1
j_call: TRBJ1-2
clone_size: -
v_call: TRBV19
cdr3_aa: CASSPRTGHGYTF
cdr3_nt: TGTGCCAGTAGTCCGAGGACAGGGCATGGCTACACCTTC

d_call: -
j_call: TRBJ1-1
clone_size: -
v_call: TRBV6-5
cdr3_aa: CASRDPGVAEAFF
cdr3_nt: TGTGCCAGCAGGGACCCAGGGGTCGCTGAAGCTTTCTTT

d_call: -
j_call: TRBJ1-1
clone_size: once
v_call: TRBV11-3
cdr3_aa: CASSPRGNTEAFF
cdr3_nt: TGTGCCAGCAGCCCCAGGGGTAACACTGAAGCTTTCTTT

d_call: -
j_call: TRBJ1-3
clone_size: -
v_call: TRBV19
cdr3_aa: CASSIVGVSGNTIYF
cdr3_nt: TGTGCCAGTAGTATTGTTGGAGTCTCTGGAAACACCATATATTTT

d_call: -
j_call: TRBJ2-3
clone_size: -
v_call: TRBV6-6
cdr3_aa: CASSYGERGTQYF
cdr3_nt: TGTGCCAGCAGTTATGGGGAGAGAGGTACGCAGTATTTT

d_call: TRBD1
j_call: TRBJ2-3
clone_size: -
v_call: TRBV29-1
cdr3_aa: CSVGSGTGGGTDTQYF
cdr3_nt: TGCAGCGTCGGCTCCGGGACAGGGGGCGGCACAGATACGCAGTATTTT

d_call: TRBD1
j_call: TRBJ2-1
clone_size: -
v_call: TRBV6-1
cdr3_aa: CASSDYRGHNEQFF
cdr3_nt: TGTGCCAGCAGTGATTACAGGGGGCACAATGAGCAGTTCTTC

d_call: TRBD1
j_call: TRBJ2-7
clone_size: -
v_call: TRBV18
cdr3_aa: CASSPGTGGAYEQYF
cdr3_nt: TGTGCCAGCTCACCTGGGACAGGGGGGGCCTACGAGCAGTACTTC

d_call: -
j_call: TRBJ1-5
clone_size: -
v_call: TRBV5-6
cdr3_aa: CASSYQRGVEQPQHF
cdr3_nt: TGTGCCAGCAGCTACCAACGGGGGGTGGAACAGCCCCAGCATTTT

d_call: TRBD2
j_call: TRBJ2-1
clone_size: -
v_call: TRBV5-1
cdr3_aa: CASTRGASGRPYTYNEQFF
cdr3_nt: TGCGCCAGCACCCGAGGTGCTAGCGGGAGGCCCTATACTTACAATGAGCAGTTCTTC

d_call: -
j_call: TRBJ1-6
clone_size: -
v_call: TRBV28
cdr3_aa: CASSQGPGSPLHF
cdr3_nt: TGTGCCAGCAGTCAGGGGCCGGGGTCACCCCTCCACTTT